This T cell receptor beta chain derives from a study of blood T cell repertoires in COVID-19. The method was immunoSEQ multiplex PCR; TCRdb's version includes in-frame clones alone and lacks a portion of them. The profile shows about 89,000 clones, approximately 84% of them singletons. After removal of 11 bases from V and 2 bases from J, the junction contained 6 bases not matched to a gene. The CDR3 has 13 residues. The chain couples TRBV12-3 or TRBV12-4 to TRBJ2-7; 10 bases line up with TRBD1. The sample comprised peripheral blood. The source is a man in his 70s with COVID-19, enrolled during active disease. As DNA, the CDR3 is TGTGCCGTCAGGGACAGGGGTACCTACGAGCAGTACTTC. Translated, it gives CAVRDRGTYEQYF.